Given below is one T cell receptor (beta chain) in context. These data belong to a study of cytomegalovirus exposure and HLA in healthy donors. Study information: Among the roughly 400 genotyped donors, less than 85% were placed in the Caucasian-associated ancestry cluster.

The CDR3 loop spans 14 amino acids. V dropped 4 bases and J dropped 3; count of bases not matched to a gene: 5. CDR1 and CDR2 from the germline V gene are SGHNT and YYREEE (reference sequence). PCR involved 60 Vbeta and 13 Jbeta primers. Measured with immunoSEQ multiplex PCR; TCRdb has only the in-frame clones, and not every one. The sample yields approximately 71,000 clones, roughly 78% seen once. This receptor was taken from a woman aged 40 to 50 in good health and CMV-seropositive. The chain links TRBV5-4 to TRBJ1-1; 8 bases are a match to TRBD1. Input material: PBMCs. The CDR3 sequence: CASSENRGDTEAFF. The CDR3 nucleotides are TGTGCCAGCAGCGAAAACAGGGGGGACACTGAAGCTTTCTTT.